The 30 T cell receptor beta chains below all came from one sample that was sequenced in a study of regulatory T cells in long-lasting Graves disease. Researchers made TCR beta libraries by using iRepertoire HTBI primers and running Arm-PCR on CDR3 regions. TCRdb re-called the multiplex PCR reads with MiXCR, one entry per CDR3 protein. The sample carries 580,000 or so distinct CDR3 sequences, roughly a sixth recorded once. Regarding time point: newly diagnosed GD, antithyroid drugs for less than 3 months. PBMC RNA was the source of the TCR library. The same sample was also used in a study of T cells in Graves' hyperthyroidism and ophthalmopathy.

The specimen comprised peripheral blood mononuclear cells (PBMCs), sampled at new diagnosis, from a patient treated with antithyroid drugs. The receptors originated from a young man with Graves disease.

This clonotype has just a few counts. The chain couples TRBV19 to TRBJ2-7, with 8 positions matching TRBD1. The CDR3 is 16 residues long. Germline CDR1 and CDR2: LNHDA and SQIVND (reference sequence). The J segment lost 2 bases and the V segment lost 5 bases, leaving 11 bases of the junction unmatched. In nucleotides, the CDR3 is TGTGCCAGTAGTGGATTACGAGGGACAGGTGCCTACGAGCAGTACTTC. Translation gives CASSGLRGTGAYEQYF.

V and J are TRBV10-2 and TRBJ1-5; the D gene is possibly TRBD1 (5 bases). V was pared by 8 bases and J by 2 bases, with 13 bases between. Per germline, CDR1 WSHSY and CDR2 SAAADI. The CDR3 totals 14 residues. This chain's CDR3 is CASRGGGGNQPQHF. CDR3 DNA: TGCGCCAGCCGGGGGGGAGGGGGCAATCAGCCCCAGCATTTT.

This clonotype came up many times. V gene TRBV5-1 combines with J gene TRBJ1-1; TRBD1 agrees at 8 bases. The CDR3 extends over 14 amino acids. The V and J ends lost 3 bases and 1 base, in that order; junction bases with no gene match: 2. Germline CDR1 is SGHRS and CDR2 is YFSETQ. The CDR3 DNA is TGCGCCAGCAGCTACAGGGGGGAGAACACTGAAGCTTTCTTT. Protein product: CASSYRGENTEAFF.

The sample holds a few counts of this clonotype. J is TRBJ2-1 and V is TRBV29-1; D might be TRBD1 (5 bases). From germline, CDR1 is SQVTM and CDR2 ANQGSEA. V lost 3 bases and J 9 bases, leaving 15 bases between the germline ends. CDR3 length: 13 amino acids. In DNA, the CDR3 is TGCAGCGTTGACGCAGGGAATCTAGGTGAGCAGTTCTTC. It translates to CSVDAGNLGEQFF.

The chain uses TRBV2 and TRBJ2-2, with 11 bases aligning to TRBD2. This CDR3 spans 17 amino acids. Germline V gene lookup returns CDR1 SNHLY and CDR2 FYNNEI. The J segment lost 4 bases and the V segment lost 6 bases, leaving 10 bases of the junction unmatched. This CDR3 reads CASSSSLAGGVTGELFF. The DNA for the CDR3 is TGTGCCAGCAGCAGTAGTCTAGCGGGAGGTGTCACCGGGGAGCTGTTTTTT.

There are many counts of this clonotype. This chain joins TRBV7-3 and TRBJ2-1; D is perhaps TRBD1 or TRBD2 (5 bases each). Germline CDR1 reads SGHTA; CDR2 reads FQGTGA. The CDR3 totals 12 residues. With 6 bases removed from V and 7 bases from J, the gap between germline ends came to 10 bases. In nucleotides, the CDR3 is TGTGCCAGCAGGGGATGGGGGAATGAGCAGTTCTTC. This translates into CASRGWGNEQFF.

This clonotype was seen only a few times. The rearrangement joins TRBV5-1 to TRBJ1-5; D is possibly TRBD1 (6 bases). The germline CDR1 and CDR2 sequences are SGHRS and YFSETQ. Between the trimmed V and J ends, which lost 0 bases and 7 bases, there was a span of 17 bases. The length of the CDR3 is 16 residues. The CDR3 DNA reads as TGCGCCAGCAGCTTGGAGGGTAGGGGGGCGGGCCAGCCCCAGCATTTT. This translates into CASSLEGRGAGQPQHF. Complete variable domain (other parts from reference TRBV5-1 and TRBJ1-5): KAGVTQTPRYLIKTRGQQVTLSCSPISGHRSVSWYQQTPGQGLQFLFEYFSETQRNKGNFPGRFSGRQFSNSRSEMNVSTLELGDSALYLCASSLEGRGAGQPQHFGDGTRLSIL.

Note on this clonotype: Since a much larger clone is just one base distant, this may be a read error. The chain links TRBV28 to TRBJ2-1; unclear D gene. This CDR3 is built from 13 residues. From germline, CDR1 is MDHEN and CDR2 SYDVKM. Here the CDR3 DNA reads TGTGCCAGCTCCCTCTCCACACACAATGAGCGGTTCTTC. Its protein is CASSLSTHNERFF.

At least ten counts were recorded for this clonotype. The rearrangement uses TRBV7-3 and TRBJ2-5; 7 positions agree with TRBD2. V lost 4 bases and J lost 5; bases outside the gene matches: 10. In germline, CDR1 is SGHTA, CDR2 FQGTGA. The CDR3 totals 15 residues. CDR3 in DNA: TGTGCCAGCAGCTCCGGACTGGGAGGGCTCGAGACCCAGTACTTC. Its protein product is CASSSGLGGLETQYF.

In this sample, this clonotype turned up many times. The chain joins TRBV27 to TRBJ1-1; D possibly corresponds to TRBD1 (6 bases). Germline-derived CDR1 and CDR2 are MNHEY and SMNVEV (reference sequence). The CDR3 is 16 amino acids. Between the trimmed V and J ends, which lost 0 bases and 1 base, there was a span of 12 bases. CDR3 DNA: TGTGCCAGCAGTTTATCGTGGGGACAAGGGAACACTGAAGCTTTCTTT. Protein: CASSLSWGQGNTEAFF.

This clonotype was picked up many times. The chain employs TRBV10-3 and TRBJ1-1; tentatively, D is TRBD1 (6 bases). Trimming removed 8 bases from V and 1 base from J, with 14 bases in between. The CDR3 runs 14 residues. Germline V gene lookup returns CDR1 ENHRY and CDR2 SYGVKD. CDR3 coding DNA: TGTGCCATCGGGCAGGGGCCGGGGAACACTGAAGCTTTCTTT. Translated: CAIGQGPGNTEAFF.

V and J are TRBV7-2 and TRBJ2-3; either TRBD1 or TRBD2 may fit D (5 bases each). Germline V gene lookup returns CDR1 SGHTA and CDR2 FQGNSA. V lost 4 bases and J lost 6, with 17 bases in between. This CDR3 has 15 amino acids. The CDR3 is CASSSTGATADTQYF. CDR3 DNA sequence: TGTGCCAGCAGCTCAACCGGGGCAACGGCCGATACGCAGTATTTT. Supplemented by reference TRBV7-2 and TRBJ2-3, the full variable domain reads GAGVSQSPSNKVTEKGKDVELRCDPISGHTALYWYRQSLGQGLEFLIYFQGNSAPDKSGLPSDRFSAERTGGSVSTLTIQRTQQEDSAVYLCASSSTGATADTQYFGPGTRLTVL.

This clonotype was seen at least ten times. The V and J genes are TRBV6-1 and TRBJ1-2; unclear D gene. Germline-derived CDR1 and CDR2 are MNHNS and SASEGT. With 5 bases removed from V and 4 bases from J, the gap between germline ends came to 11 bases. This CDR3 is 13 amino acids long. CDR3 in DNA: TGTGCCAGCAGTCCGGGCCCTAGCTATGGCTACACCTTC. Protein: CASSPGPSYGYTF.

About this clonotype itself: This could be a read error, since a much larger clone is one nucleotide away. The chain carries TRBV5-1 and TRBJ2-7, with TRBD1 as a possible D gene (7 bases). The CDR3 covers 16 residues. In germline, CDR1 is SGHRS, CDR2 YFSETQ. V was trimmed by 1 base and J by 7 bases, leaving 21 bases between them. The CDR3 region is CASSLSQGGSYNEQYF. As DNA, the CDR3 is TGCGCCAGCAGCTTGAGTCAGGGGGGCTCCTACAATGAGCAGTACTTC.

This clonotype was detected many times. The rearrangement links TRBV20-1 to TRBJ2-7; possibly TRBD2 for D (6 bases). The CDR3 sequence is 16 residues long. Trimming pared 1 base from V and 0 bases from J, leaving 16 bases between. Germline assignment: CDR1 DFQATT and CDR2 SNEGSKA (reference sequence). The chain's CDR3 is CSARGLSGFSSYEQYF. The CDR3 DNA reads TGCAGTGCTAGAGGACTGAGCGGGTTCAGCTCCTACGAGCAGTACTTC.

This clonotype has a count of ten or more. The chain uses TRBV5-1 and TRBJ2-3; D call uncertain. Germline CDR1 SGHRS, CDR2 YFSETQ. With 1 base removed from V and 5 bases from J, the gap between germline ends came to 5 bases. This CDR3 has 12 residues. CDR3 region: CASSLKKDTQYF. The CDR3 bases are TGCGCCAGCAGCTTGAAAAAAGATACGCAGTATTTT.

The table lists this clonotype with a few counts. The chain recombines TRBV18 with TRBJ1-4; 9 positions agree with TRBD1. V shed 3 bases and J 8 bases; nucleotides not matched to a gene: 4. The CDR3 loop spans 14 amino acids. The V gene's germline CDR1 is KGHSH and CDR2 LQKENI. The CDR3 DNA is TGTGCCAGCTCACCTACAGGGGGCCCGGAAAAACTGTTTTTT. Residues: CASSPTGGPEKLFF.

This clonotype has only a few counts. This chain joins TRBV5-5 and TRBJ2-2; D is ambiguous. Trimming took 0 bases from V and 3 from J, leaving 6 bases between them. CDR1 is SGHKS, CDR2 YYEKEE, per germline (reference sequence). This CDR3 has 14 amino acids. This CDR3 reads CASSLGHYTGELFF. CDR3 nucleotides: TGTGCCAGCAGCTTGGGACATTACACCGGGGAGCTGTTTTTT.

The table lists this clonotype with many counts. J is TRBJ2-1 and V is TRBV27; possible D gene TRBD2, 6 bases. Trimming cost V 0 bases and J 7 bases, with 10 bases left between them. The CDR3 extends over 14 amino acids. Germline loops: CDR1 MNHEY, CDR2 SMNVEV (reference sequence). CDR3 sequence (DNA): TGTGCCAGCAGTTTATCATCCCGGGGGAATGAGCAGTTCTTC. Its translation is CASSLSSRGNEQFF.

At least ten counts were recorded for this clonotype. This chain connects TRBV28 to TRBJ2-7; D possibly corresponds to TRBD2 (5 bases). The CDR3 runs 15 residues. The germline CDR1 and CDR2 sequences are MDHEN and SYDVKM. Trimming took 5 bases from V and 2 from J, leaving 16 bases between them. CDR3 nucleotides: TGTGCCAGCAGTATCGGGATCCAATCCACCTACGAGCAGTACTTC. This encodes CASSIGIQSTYEQYF.

This clonotype occurred many times. This rearrangement joins TRBV5-8 to TRBJ2-1, with a possible D match to TRBD2 (6 bases). CDR3 size: 18 residues. Trimming removed 3 bases from V and 0 bases from J, with 19 bases in between. Per the germline V gene, CDR1 is SGHTS and CDR2 is YDEGEE. CDR3 DNA sequence: TGTGCCAGCAGCTCGACCGGGAGCTGGAGTAACTCCTACAATGAGCAGTTCTTC. Its protein is CASSSTGSWSNSYNEQFF.

The chain employs TRBV30 and TRBJ1-2; 8 bases agree with TRBD1. Germline V gene lookup returns CDR1 GTSNPN and CDR2 SVGIG (reference sequence). With V trimmed by 5 bases and J by 6 bases, 5 bases remained unmatched. The CDR3 totals 12 residues. The CDR3 region has the DNA TGTGCCTGGTACCAGGGACAGGATGGCTACACCTTC. Translation: CAWYQGQDGYTF.

This clonotype was counted ten times or more. The chain uses TRBV28 and TRBJ2-5; D remains unclear. Per the germline V gene, CDR1 is MDHEN and CDR2 is SYDVKM. The V end lost 5 bases, the J end lost 0 bases, and 10 bases lay between the germline ends. CDR3 size: 14 residues. CDR3 in amino acids: CASSPWWHQETQYF. DNA of the CDR3: TGTGCCAGCAGTCCCTGGTGGCACCAAGAGACCCAGTACTTC.

In regard to this clonotype: A read error may account for a junction end that differs from germline. The chain employs TRBV12-3 or TRBV12-4 and TRBJ1-1; D remains ambiguous. This CDR3 contains 14 residues. CDR3 sequence: CASSLAGLSTEVFF. CDR3 DNA sequence: TGTGCCAGCAGTTTAGCAGGATTGAGCACTGAAGTTTTCTTT.

The gene calls are TRBV12-3 or TRBV12-4 and TRBJ1-3, with D possibly matching TRBD1 (6 bases). V lost 6 bases and J 5 bases, leaving 14 bases between the germline ends. The CDR3 contains 14 residues. The CDR3: CASRRNRDRNTIYF. Here the CDR3 DNA reads TGTGCCAGCAGACGAAACAGGGATCGAAACACCATATATTTT.

In the case of this clonotype: This sequence may be a read error, since a much larger clone differs from it by one base. The chain is built from TRBV6-1 and TRBJ2-7, with a possible D match to TRBD1 (5 bases). The length of the CDR3 is 13 residues. Germline CDR1 and CDR2: MNHNS and SASEGT. V was pared by 6 bases and J by 0 bases, with 9 bases between. CDR3 nucleotide sequence: TGTGCCAGCAGAGGGGCTAGCTCCTACGAGCAGTACTTC. It is translated as CASRGASSYEQYF.

There are many counts of this clonotype. At one end the junction does not follow the germline gene, possibly because of a read error. This chain connects TRBV3-1 to TRBJ1-2, with D perhaps TRBD1 (6 bases). In germline, CDR1 is LGHDT, CDR2 YNNKEL (reference sequence). The CDR3 has 12 residues. The DNA for the CDR3 is TGTGCCAGCAGCCAAGAGGGGGCCAGGTACTCCTTC. Amino acids: CASSQEGARYSF.

The sample holds many counts of this clonotype. The genes are TRBV28 and TRBJ2-2, with D tentatively TRBD2 (6 bases). V lost 6 bases to trimming and J lost 4 bases, with 18 bases between them. The length of the CDR3 is 16 residues. Germline CDR1 is MDHEN and CDR2 is SYDVKM. The CDR3 DNA reads as TGTGCCAGCAGCACCCCGGACGGGACTTTCACCGGGGAGCTGTTTTTT. Translation: CASSTPDGTFTGELFF.

This rearrangement joins TRBV5-1 to TRBJ1-1; 8 positions agree with TRBD1. Germline V CDR1 and CDR2: SGHRS, YFSETQ. Unmatched junction bases numbered 8, after V lost 2 bases and J lost 11 bases. This CDR3 has 13 amino acids. The CDR3 loop reads CASSFRTGYDAFF. CDR3 DNA: TGCGCCAGCAGCTTCCGGACAGGGTATGATGCTTTCTTT.

This clonotype showed up just a few times. This chain connects TRBV25-1 to TRBJ1-3; D is unclear. The length of the CDR3 is 18 residues. V lost 2 bases, J lost 3 bases, and 20 bases lay in between. In germline, CDR1 is MGHDK, CDR2 SYGVNS. In nucleotides, the CDR3 is TGTGCCAGCAGTGAAACGGGCAAACCTGTTATCAATGGAAACACCATATATTTT. This sequence encodes CASSETGKPVINGNTIYF.